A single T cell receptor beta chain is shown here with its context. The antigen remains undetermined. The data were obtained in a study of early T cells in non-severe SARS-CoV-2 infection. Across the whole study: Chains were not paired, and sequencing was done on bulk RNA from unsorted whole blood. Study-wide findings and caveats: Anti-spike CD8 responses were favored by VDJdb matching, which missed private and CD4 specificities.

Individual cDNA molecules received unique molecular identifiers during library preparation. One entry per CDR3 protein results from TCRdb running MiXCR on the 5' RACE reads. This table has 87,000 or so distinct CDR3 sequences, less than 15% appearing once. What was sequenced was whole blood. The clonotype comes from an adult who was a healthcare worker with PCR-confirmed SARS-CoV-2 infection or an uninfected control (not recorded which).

Here the CDR3 reads CASSRSGTTSYEQYF. DNA of the CDR3: TGTGCCAGCAGTCGTTCCGGGACAACCTCCTACGAGCAGTACTTC. The chain carries TRBV28 and TRBJ2-7, with D perhaps matching TRBD1 (6 bases). V lost 5 bases and J 0 bases, leaving 14 bases between the germline ends. Germline loops: CDR1 MDHEN, CDR2 SYDVKM. The CDR3 has 15 residues.